The T cell receptor beta chain under discussion was sequenced for a study of blood T cells in healthy people across ages. Study-level results: From one million sequenced T cells, diversity estimates were lower bounds.

This clonotype was counted between two and nine times. No antigen is known for it. Collection of around 10 milliliters of peripheral blood was performed for each donor. Each sample yielded at least 6.5 million isolated PBMCs. Next came a second PCR, run for about 7 to 12 cycles, which used a sample-barcoded 5' primer along with a J-beta primer mix. Each cDNA molecule was tagged by a template-switch adaptor that had 12 random nucleotides. Using its own MiXCR run on the 5' RACE reads, TCRdb lists one record per CDR3 protein. This sample yields around 500,000 distinct CDR3 sequences, of which roughly 43% are seen a single time; 20% to 25% belongs to the top ten. CDR3 length equals 15 residues. CDR1 is SQVTM and CDR2 is ANQGSEA in the germline V gene. Between the trimmed V and J ends, which lost 4 bases and 3 bases, there was a span of 17 bases.

This TCR derives from a man of 80 years or more in good health. This chain uses TRBV29-1 with TRBJ2-3; D call uncertain. What was sequenced was blood. The CDR3 nucleotides are TGCAGCGTTGTTGGCCTTCCAGGTGTGACAGATACGCAGTATTTT. The encoded protein is CSVVGLPGVTDTQYF.